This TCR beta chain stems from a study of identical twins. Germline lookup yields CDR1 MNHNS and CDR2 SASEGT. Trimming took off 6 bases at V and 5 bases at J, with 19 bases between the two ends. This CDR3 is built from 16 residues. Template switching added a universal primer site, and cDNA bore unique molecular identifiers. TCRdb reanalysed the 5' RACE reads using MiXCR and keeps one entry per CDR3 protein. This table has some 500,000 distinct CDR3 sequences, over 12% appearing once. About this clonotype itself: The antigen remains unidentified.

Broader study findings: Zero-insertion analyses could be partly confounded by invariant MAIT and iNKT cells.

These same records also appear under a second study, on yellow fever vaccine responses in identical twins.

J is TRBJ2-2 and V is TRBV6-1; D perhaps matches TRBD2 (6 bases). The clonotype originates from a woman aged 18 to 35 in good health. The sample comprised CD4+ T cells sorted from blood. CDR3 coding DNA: TGTGCCAGCAGGGGCCTGGGGGGAGTTAATACCGGGGAGCTGTTTTTT. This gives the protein CASRGLGGVNTGELFF.